This entry lists 29 T cell receptor beta chains sequenced from one sample in a study of blood T cell repertoires in COVID-19. TCRdb's table, derived via immunoSEQ multiplex PCR, lists solely in-frame clones and lacks some. The sample holds over 250,000 clones; roughly 86% are singletons and the top ten take more than 8.5%. The sequenced material came from PBMCs or T cells enriched from blood (not recorded which). These receptors all stem from a woman aged 18-30 years who had recovered from COVID-19.

The chain uses TRBV19 and TRBJ1-1; 10 nucleotides match TRBD1. The V and J ends lost 6 bases and 11 bases, in that order; junction bases with no gene match: 3. CDR3 length equals 11 residues. The V gene's germline CDR1 is LNHDA and CDR2 SQIVND (reference sequence). DNA of the CDR3: TGTGCCAGTAGGGGGACAGGGGTGGCTTTCTTT. This codes for CASRGTGVAFF.

This clone occurred a few times. This chain uses TRBV18 with TRBJ2-1; 7 bases align to TRBD1. CDR1 and CDR2 (germline): KGHSH, LQKENI. V lost 4 bases and J lost 0; bases outside the gene matches: 6. This CDR3 contains 16 residues. The chain's CDR3 is CASSLLQGSSYNEQFF. The CDR3 coding sequence is TGTGCCAGCTCACTATTACAGGGGAGCTCCTACAATGAGCAGTTCTTC.

This chain connects TRBV28 to TRBJ1-2; 8 bases are shared with TRBD1. Per germline, CDR1 MDHEN and CDR2 SYDVKM. The V segment lost 3 bases and the J segment 4 bases; nucleotides outside the gene matches: 4. The CDR3 runs 14 residues. The CDR3 coding sequence is TGTGCCAGCAGTTTCCTCGACAGGGGCTATGGCTACACCTTC. Protein: CASSFLDRGYGYTF.

V usage is TRBV4-3 and J usage is TRBJ2-7; 10 bases match TRBD2. The germline gives CDR1 LGHNA, CDR2 YSLEER. V lost 0 bases and J lost 5; bases outside the gene matches: 4. This CDR3 spans 15 amino acids. This CDR3 reads CASSQEGLANHEQYF. The CDR3 DNA reads as TGCGCCAGCAGCCAAGAGGGACTAGCGAACCACGAGCAGTACTTC.

In DNA form, the CDR3 reads TGTGCCACCAGGCAGGGATTTGAAGCTTTCTTT. It is translated as CATRQGFEAFF. The rearrangement uses TRBV24-1 and TRBJ1-1, with D possibly being TRBD1 (5 bases). This CDR3 is built from 11 residues. CDR1 and CDR2 (germline): KGHDR, SFDVKD. V was clipped by 7 bases and J by 7 bases, with 9 bases between them.

This clone was recorded many times. The sample holds other DNA sequences that translate to the same CDR3. The rearrangement joins TRBV6-5 to TRBJ2-3; maybe TRBD1 (6 bases). V dropped 6 bases and J dropped 0 bases, with 13 bases sitting between them. CDR1 and CDR2 (germline): MNHEY, SVGAGI. The CDR3 contains 15 residues. CDR3 protein: CASRNSGASTDTQYF. CDR3 sequence (DNA): TGTGCCAGCAGAAACTCAGGGGCTAGCACAGATACGCAGTATTTT.

The chain is built from TRBV7-2 and TRBJ1-1; D is possibly TRBD1 (6 bases). This CDR3 contains 15 residues. With 4 bases removed from V and 1 base from J, the gap between germline ends came to 13 bases. Germline lookup yields CDR1 SGHTA and CDR2 FQGNSA. The chain's CDR3 is CASSSNGGANTEAFF. The CDR3 bases are TGTGCCAGCAGCTCCAACGGGGGGGCGAACACTGAAGCTTTCTTT.

The chain carries TRBV7-2 and TRBJ2-3; TRBD1 is a possible D gene (6 bases). The V end was cut by 5 bases, the J end by 5 bases, with 14 bases between. Germline CDR1 is SGHTA and CDR2 is FQGNSA. This CDR3 spans 14 amino acids. CDR3 coding DNA: TGTGCCAGCAGCGCCATGACAGGCGGAGATACGCAGTATTTT. It specifies CASSAMTGGDTQYF.

This clone was seen a single time. The rearrangement uses TRBV9 and TRBJ1-2, with D unresolved. There are 15 residues in the CDR3. V was cut by 0 bases and J by 2 bases, with 11 bases left in between. Germline values: CDR1 SGDLS, CDR2 YYNGEE. The CDR3 here is CASSVDGPGNYGYTF. For the CDR3, the DNA is TGTGCCAGCAGCGTAGACGGGCCGGGGAACTATGGCTACACCTTC.

This chain connects TRBV27 to TRBJ2-1; 8 bases match TRBD1. Losses at the gene ends were 7 bases for V and 8 bases for J; bases not matched to a gene: 13. Germline CDR1 and CDR2: MNHEY and SMNVEV (reference sequence). The CDR3 extends over 15 amino acids. In DNA form, the CDR3 reads TGTGCCAGCACCGGACAGGGTGCTTGGGGGGATGAGCAGTTCTTC. This gives the protein CASTGQGAWGDEQFF.

The V call is TRBV3-1 (or the pseudogene TRBV3-2), the J call TRBJ1-6; D not resolved. From germline, CDR1 is LGHDT and CDR2 YNNKEL (reference sequence). The CDR3 has 13 amino acids. V was shortened by 6 bases and J by 5 bases, with 8 bases between the two germline ends. The CDR3 DNA follows: TGTGCCAGCAGTGAGGAGAATAATTCACCCCTCCACTTT. Translating it yields CASSEENNSPLHF.

The V gene is TRBV9, the J gene TRBJ2-6; 8 positions match TRBD1. This CDR3 comprises 18 residues. Germline values: CDR1 SGDLS, CDR2 YYNGEE. The J segment lost 4 bases and the V segment lost 3 bases, leaving 12 bases of the junction unmatched. CDR3 in amino acids: CASSGGQRTGSGANVLTF. The DNA of the CDR3 is TGTGCCAGCAGCGGAGGCCAGAGGACAGGGAGCGGGGCCAACGTCCTGACTTTC.

The rearrangement links TRBV5-4 to TRBJ1-1, with 10 bases matching TRBD1. V lost 4 bases to trimming and J lost 3 bases; unmatched junction nucleotides: 3. Per the germline V gene, CDR1 is SGHNT and CDR2 is YYREEE (reference sequence). The CDR3 has 14 residues. DNA for the CDR3: TGTGCCAGCAGCGTGGGACAGGGGTACACTGAAGCTTTCTTT. This codes for CASSVGQGYTEAFF.

In this sample, this clone turned up once. This chain connects TRBV5-1 to TRBJ1-6; maybe TRBD1 (5 bases). The CDR3 totals 14 residues. Germline assignment: CDR1 SGHRS and CDR2 YFSETQ. V was shortened by 5 bases and J by 7 bases, with 13 bases between the two germline ends. The CDR3 sequence is CASSGIGGNSPLHF. CDR3 DNA: TGCGCCAGCAGTGGTATCGGGGGAAATTCACCCCTCCACTTT.

The chain links TRBV18 to TRBJ1-1; the D is unclear. V shed 8 bases and J shed 3 bases, with 28 bases lying between them. The germline V gene encodes CDR1 KGHSH and CDR2 LQKENI. The CDR3 has 18 residues. Here the CDR3 reads CASTRLGLTTAWDTEAFF. CDR3 nucleotide sequence: TGTGCCAGCACCCGCCTGGGCCTTACCACAGCATGGGACACTGAAGCTTTCTTT.

CDR3 DNA sequence: TGCAGCGTTGGAGGGGGCGAGCAGTACTTC. It specifies CSVGGGEQYF. V usage is TRBV29-1 and J usage is TRBJ2-7; perhaps TRBD1 as D (6 bases). The germline V gene has CDR1 SQVTM and CDR2 ANQGSEA. V dropped 4 bases and J dropped 6 bases, with 7 bases sitting between them. The CDR3 runs to 10 residues.

The genes are TRBV7-2 and TRBJ2-1, with TRBD2 as a possible D gene (6 bases). Looked up from germline, CDR1 is SGHTA and CDR2 is FQGNSA. The CDR3 length is 15 residues. Deletions cut 7 bases from V and 1 base from J, with 14 bases between. The DNA for the CDR3 is TGTGCCAGCACCCCGGACTATTCTTCCTACAATGAGCAGTTCTTC. Its translation is CASTPDYSSYNEQFF.

The chain links TRBV6-2 or TRBV6-3 to TRBJ2-7; a weak D match, TRBD1 (6 bases). CDR3 length equals 13 residues. Germline assignment: CDR1 MNHEY and CDR2 SVGEGT. V was cut by 5 bases and J by 6 bases, with 14 bases left in between. The CDR3 bases are TGTGCCAGCAGTCGACAGGTGCCCCGCGAGCAGTACTTC. Protein: CASSRQVPREQYF.

J is TRBJ1-3 and V is TRBV3-1 (or the pseudogene TRBV3-2); TRBD1 matches at 8 bases. J lost 0 bases, V lost 4 bases, and 11 bases had no gene match. This CDR3 has 18 residues. Germline CDR1 and CDR2: LGHDT and YNNKEL (reference sequence). CDR3 sequence: CASSLWAVTGGSGNTIYF. For the CDR3, the DNA is TGTGCCAGCAGCCTCTGGGCCGTTACAGGGGGCTCTGGAAACACCATATATTTT.

The chain recombines TRBV27 with TRBJ1-6, with 11 nucleotides matching TRBD1. The V and J ends lost 7 bases and 3 bases, in that order; junction bases with no gene match: 8. CDR3 length equals 17 residues. Per the germline V gene, CDR1 is MNHEY and CDR2 is SMNVEV (reference sequence). CDR3 residues: CASTHGTGGIYNSPLHF. DNA for the CDR3: TGTGCCAGCACCCATGGGACAGGGGGGATCTATAATTCACCCCTCCACTTT.

Comment on this clone: It is unclear where the CDR3 begins or ends on the DNA, so no DNA is shown, and the CDR3 is as TCRdb lists it. The gene calls are TRBV2 and TRBJ2-1; the table calls TRBD1, which could not be checked here. Germline V CDR1 and CDR2: SNHLY, FYNNEI. The CDR3 totals 12 residues, both ends included. The CDR3 protein is CASSWGQGAKFF.

The rearrangement joins TRBV29-1 to TRBJ2-3; no clear D gene. V was pared by 1 base and J by 1 base, with 12 bases between. The germline gives CDR1 SQVTM, CDR2 ANQGSEA. The CDR3 is 15 amino acids. The CDR3 DNA is TGCAGCGTTGAAGTTACCGGGTCCCGCACAGATACGCAGTATTTT. Its protein is CSVEVTGSRTDTQYF.

The chain is built from TRBV2 and TRBJ2-1; the match to TRBD1 covers 8 bases. This CDR3 is 12 amino acids long. V lost 2 bases to trimming and J lost 15 bases; unmatched junction nucleotides: 6. Per the germline V gene, CDR1 is SNHLY and CDR2 is FYNNEI. CDR3 nucleotide sequence: TGTGCCAGCAGTGAATACGGACAGGGTACGTTCTTC. Protein: CASSEYGQGTFF.

The rearrangement links TRBV28 to TRBJ2-7; 7 bases are a match to TRBD1. CDR3 length: 18 amino acids. The V and J ends lost 5 bases and 2 bases, in that order; junction bases with no gene match: 18. The germline gives CDR1 MDHEN, CDR2 SYDVKM. The CDR3 sequence: CASSGPGTVPLEAYEQYF. The CDR3 nucleotides are TGTGCCAGCAGTGGCCCCGGGACAGTCCCTCTTGAAGCCTACGAGCAGTACTTC.

This clone was seen more than once but under ten times. The CDR3 region has the DNA TGTGCCAGCAGCCCCCTCTGGGGCTCGAACACTGAAGCTTTCTTT. This sequence encodes CASSPLWGSNTEAFF. This sequence joins TRBV6-2 or TRBV6-3 and TRBJ1-1, with a possible D match to TRBD1 (5 bases). CDR1 is MNHEY and CDR2 is SVGEGT in the germline V gene. V gave up 6 bases and J gave up 1 base, with 15 bases separating them. The CDR3 contains 15 residues.

The gene calls are TRBV19 and TRBJ2-5; no clear D gene. Germline lookup yields CDR1 LNHDA and CDR2 SQIVND (reference sequence). This CDR3 contains 13 residues. V was clipped by 2 bases and J by 1 base, with 5 bases between them. The CDR3 region has the DNA TGTGCCAGTAGTATATTTAGCCAAGAGACCCAGTACTTC. The encoded protein is CASSIFSQETQYF.

This clone was seen a single time. The V call is TRBV5-6, the J call TRBJ2-5; D gene uncertain. In germline, CDR1 is SGHDT, CDR2 YYEEEE. V dropped 1 base and J dropped 4 bases, with 11 bases sitting between them. The CDR3 runs 14 residues. In nucleotides, the CDR3 is TGTGCCAGCAGCTTGATGGCCGGCGGAGAGACCCAGTACTTC. This gives the protein CASSLMAGGETQYF.

This sequence joins TRBV5-1 and TRBJ1-2, with 7 bases aligning to TRBD1. CDR1 and CDR2 from the germline V gene are SGHRS and YFSETQ. This CDR3 contains 16 residues. Losses at the gene ends were 4 bases for V and 7 bases for J; bases not matched to a gene: 16. DNA of the CDR3: TGCGCCAGCAGCCCCAGACAGGGACCCCTATCCTTTGGCTACACCTTC. It specifies CASSPRQGPLSFGYTF.

This sequence joins TRBV5-4 and TRBJ1-2; 12 bases match TRBD1. The trim removed 3 bases at V and 8 bases at J, leaving 8 bases unmatched. CDR1 and CDR2 from the germline V gene are SGHNT and YYREEE (reference sequence). This CDR3 region has 15 residues. CDR3 DNA sequence: TGTGCCAGCAGCTACCTAGGGACAGGGGGCGAAGGCTACACCTTC. Amino acids: CASSYLGTGGEGYTF. Drawing the rest from reference TRBV5-4 and TRBJ1-2, the complete variable domain is ETGVTQSPTHLIKTRGQQVTLRCSSQSGHNTVSWYQQALGQGPQFIFQYYREEENGRGNFPPRFSGLQFPNYSSELNVNALELDDSALYLCASSYLGTGGEGYTFGSGTRLTVV.